The TCR beta chain under discussion was sequenced for a study of beta chain features in type 1 diabetes. This clone showed up just a few times. V trimming: 4 bases; J trimming: 0 bases; junction bases outside the gene matches: 8. The CDR3 has 19 residues. Germline CDR1 reads SGHTS; CDR2 reads YDEGEE. The investigators reverse transcribed all of the isolated RNA, so they sequenced expressed TCRB transcripts. Produced via immunoSEQ multiplex PCR; TCRdb's table is partial and in-frame only. Of about 320,000 clones detected, 14% appear once; the ten largest clones hold about 6.7%. This clonotype was obtained from a man aged 25-45 years in good health. The rearrangement uses TRBV5-8 and TRBJ2-6; 12 nucleotides match TRBD2. Sequencing was carried out using central memory CD4+ T cells from blood. The CDR3 DNA is TGTGCCAGCAGCCAGACTAGCGGGAGAGGGGTCTCTGGGGCCAACGTCCTGACTTTC. Translation: CASSQTSGRGVSGANVLTF.